The 4 T cell receptor beta chains listed next were all sequenced from one sample in a study of early T cells in non-severe SARS-CoV-2 infection. TCRdb re-called the 5' RACE reads through MiXCR, storing one row per CDR3 protein. The table lists tens of thousands of distinct CDR3 sequences, approximately 12% of them singletons, with 9.1% in the top ten. The sample consisted of whole blood. These receptors were collected from an adult who was a healthcare worker with PCR-confirmed SARS-CoV-2 infection or an uninfected control (not recorded which).

This clonotype showed up many times. This rearrangement joins TRBV27 to TRBJ2-5, with 9 nucleotides matching TRBD1. CDR3 length: 15 residues. The germline CDR1 and CDR2 sequences are MNHEY and SMNVEV (reference sequence). Unmatched junction bases numbered 3, after V lost 0 bases and J lost 4 bases. CDR3 region: CASSLSGTGRETQYF. The CDR3 DNA reads as TGTGCCAGCAGTTTATCGGGGACAGGGAGAGAGACCCAGTACTTC.

This clonotype appeared a few times. The rearrangement links TRBV5-1 to TRBJ1-2; D uncertain. The CDR3 sequence is 15 residues long. V dropped 0 bases and J dropped 6 bases, with 15 bases sitting between them. The germline V gene has CDR1 SGHRS and CDR2 YFSETQ. The CDR3 DNA reads as TGCGCCAGCAGCTTGGGGTTAGGGCCACACGATGGCTACACCTTC. Translation: CASSLGLGPHDGYTF.

This clonotype was seen a handful of times. V and J are TRBV7-9 and TRBJ1-2; tentatively, D is TRBD1 (5 bases). CDR3 length equals 14 residues. V was cut by 6 bases and J by 6 bases, with 17 bases left in between. From germline, CDR1 is SEHNR and CDR2 FQNEAQ (reference sequence). DNA of the CDR3: TGTGCCAGCAGTCAGTCTTTGGGGCTGGATGGCTACACCTTC. It is translated as CASSQSLGLDGYTF.

This clonotype has ten or more counts. The chain recombines TRBV5-4 with TRBJ2-7; 11 nucleotides line up with TRBD1. CDR3 size: 15 residues. After removal of 0 bases from V and 4 bases from J, the junction contained 3 bases not matched to a gene. The germline CDR1 and CDR2 sequences are SGHNT and YYREEE (reference sequence). For the CDR3, the DNA is TGTGCCAGCAGCTTGGCCGGGACAGGGGGATACGAGCAGTACTTC. This gives the protein CASSLAGTGGYEQYF.